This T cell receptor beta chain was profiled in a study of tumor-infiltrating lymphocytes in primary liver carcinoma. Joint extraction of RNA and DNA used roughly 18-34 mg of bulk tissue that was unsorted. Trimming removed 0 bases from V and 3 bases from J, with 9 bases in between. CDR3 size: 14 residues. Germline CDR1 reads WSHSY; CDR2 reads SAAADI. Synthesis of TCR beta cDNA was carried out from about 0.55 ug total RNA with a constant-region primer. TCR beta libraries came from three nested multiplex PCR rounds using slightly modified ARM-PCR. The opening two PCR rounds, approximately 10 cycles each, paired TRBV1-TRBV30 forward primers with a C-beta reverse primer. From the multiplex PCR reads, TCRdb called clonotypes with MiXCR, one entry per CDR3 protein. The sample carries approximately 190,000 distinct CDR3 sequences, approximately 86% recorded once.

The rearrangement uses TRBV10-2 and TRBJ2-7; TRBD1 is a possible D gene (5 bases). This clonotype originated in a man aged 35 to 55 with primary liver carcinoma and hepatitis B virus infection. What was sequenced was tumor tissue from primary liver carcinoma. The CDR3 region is CASSESGVFYEQYF. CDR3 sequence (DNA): TGCGCCAGCAGTGAGTCAGGGGTCTTCTACGAGCAGTACTTC.